The rows below give T cell receptor beta chains drawn from one sample of a study of T cells in Graves' hyperthyroidism and ophthalmopathy. Using its own MiXCR run on the multiplex PCR reads, TCRdb lists one record per CDR3 protein. The data show around 200,000 distinct CDR3 sequences, about a sixth seen once. The source material was blood. The receptor set was obtained from a man aged 40-49 years with Graves' hyperthyroidism. Both conserved end residues are part of each CDR3. The order of the fields is D gene, J gene, clone size, V gene, CDR3 protein, CDR3 DNA. A D gene is named only where the DNA matches it firmly. Only some rows state a clone size, as once, few, many or a class for expanded clones.

. | TRBJ2-7 | . | TRBV20-1 | CSALRLGIDYEQYF | TGCAGTGCTCTCAGGCTAGGGATCGACTACGAGCAGTACTTC
. | TRBJ1-5 | . | TRBV10-2 | CASSDSDSNQPQHF | TGCGCCAGCAGCGACAGCGATAGCAATCAGCCCCAGCATTTT
TRBD2 | TRBJ2-3 | . | TRBV14 | CASSSRLAGSDTQYF | TGTGCCAGCAGCTCGCGACTAGCGGGGAGTGATACGCAGTATTTT
. | TRBJ1-1 | . | TRBV5-1 | CASSPDGPGTEAFF | TGCGCCAGCTCCCCCGACGGTCCGGGAACTGAAGCTTTCTTT
TRBD2 | TRBJ2-5 | many | TRBV29-1 | CSVPPSGQETQYF | TGCAGCGTCCCCCCTAGCGGCCAAGAGACCCAGTACTTC
. | TRBJ2-7 | . | TRBV9 | CASKGPDRGEQYF | TGTGCCAGCAAGGGACCGGACCGGGGCGAGCAGTACTTC
. | TRBJ2-1 | . | TRBV12-5 | CASGLGPSPWNEQFF | TGTGCTAGTGGTTTGGGACCTAGCCCCTGGAATGAGCAGTTCTTC
. | TRBJ1-1 | many | TRBV6-1 | CASSGFTSTEAFF | TGTGCCAGCAGTGGATTTACGTCCACTGAAGCTTTCTTT
. | TRBJ2-7 | many | TRBV7-9 | CASSFSDEQYF | TGTGCCAGCAGCTTCAGCGACGAGCAGTACTTC
TRBD2 | TRBJ2-1 | many | TRBV11-2 | CASSLGSGAYNEQFF | TGTGCCAGCAGCTTAGGGAGCGGGGCCTACAATGAGCAGTTCTTC
. | TRBJ2-3 | many | TRBV20-1 | CSSPTRTDTQYF | TGCAGCTCTCCGACTCGCACAGATACGCAGTATTTT
. | TRBJ1-1 | many | TRBV2 | CASSAQRQFEAFF | TGTGCCAGCAGCGCTCAACGACAGTTTGAAGCTTTCTTT
. | TRBJ2-7 | many | TRBV6-1 | CASTQGSYEQYF | TGTGCCAGCACGCAGGGCTCCTACGAGCAGTACTTC
TRBD1 | TRBJ2-2 | few | TRBV7-8 | CANSLLGQGLVGELFF | TGTGCCAACAGCCTCCTAGGACAGGGGCTGGTCGGGGAGCTGTTTTTT
TRBD2 | TRBJ2-3 | few | TRBV6-2/TRBV6-3 | CASSYPTSGGPSDTQYF | TGTGCCAGCAGTTACCCTACTAGCGGGGGGCCCTCAGATACGCAGTATTTT
. | TRBJ2-2 | many | TRBV6-1 | CATTSAHNTGELFF | TGTGCCACCACTTCGGCACACAACACCGGGGAGCTGTTTTTT
TRBD2 | TRBJ2-7 | . | TRBV20-1 | CSAGAGLAGANYEQYF | TGCAGTGCCGGAGCGGGACTAGCGGGGGCCAACTACGAGCAGTACTTC
TRBD1 | TRBJ1-1 | . | TRBV20-1 | CSARDRGGTEAFF | TGCAGTGCACGGGACAGGGGGGGCACTGAAGCTTTCTTT
TRBD2 | TRBJ2-1 | . | TRBV18 | CASSPPRGGESYEQFF | TGTGCCAGCTCACCACCGCGGGGGGGCGAATCCTATGAGCAGTTCTTC
. | TRBJ2-1 | many | TRBV3-1 | CASSQETRDTVYNEQFF | TGTGCCAGCAGCCAAGAAACCCGGGACACCGTCTACAATGAGCAGTTCTTC
. | TRBJ2-1 | many | TRBV11-3 | CASSSRGGGINNEQFF | TGTGCCAGCAGCTCCCGAGGGGGGGGCATCAACAATGAGCAGTTCTTC
. | TRBJ2-5 | few | TRBV6-2/TRBV6-3 | CASRKRETQYF | TGTGCCAGCAGGAAACGGGAGACCCAGTACTTC
. | TRBJ1-2 | many | TRBV28 | CASSGGPHYGYTF | TGTGCCAGCAGTGGGGGACCGCACTATGGCTACACCTTC
. | TRBJ1-3 | . | TRBV18 | CASSPRIYGASGNTIYF | TGTGCCAGCTCACCACGAATTTACGGGGCCTCTGGAAACACCATATATTTT
. | TRBJ2-7 | many | TRBV11-2 | CASSRGLGEREQYF | TGTGCCAGCAGCCGAGGTTTGGGGGAACGCGAGCAGTACTTC
TRBD1 | TRBJ2-7 | many | TRBV11-2 | CASSLVRGLWEQYF | TGTGCCAGCAGCTTAGTGAGGGGGCTTTGGGAGCAGTACTTC
TRBD2 | TRBJ2-1 | . | TRBV12-5 | CASGLSGRSSEQFF | TGTGCTAGTGGTCTAAGCGGGAGGTCTTCTGAGCAGTTCTTC
. | TRBJ1-1 | many | TRBV28 | CASSPPRGADTEAFF | TGTGCCAGCAGTCCGCCCCGGGGGGCGGACACTGAAGCTTTCTTT
. | TRBJ2-3 | many | TRBV6-2/TRBV6-3 | CASSYTYDMDTQYF | TGTGCCAGCAGTTACACGTACGACATGGATACGCAGTATTTT
. | TRBJ1-5 | many | TRBV6-2/TRBV6-3 | CASTTGQGWLQPQHF | TGTGCCAGCACCACGGGGCAGGGATGGTTGCAGCCCCAGCATTTT
TRBD1 | TRBJ2-7 | few | TRBV24-1 | CATGTGSYEQYF | TGTGCCACCGGGACAGGGTCCTACGAGCAGTACTTC
. | TRBJ2-5 | many | TRBV20-1 | CSARGIGGQETQYF | TGCAGTGCTAGAGGAATAGGCGGGCAAGAGACCCAGTACTTC
TRBD1 | TRBJ1-5 | . | TRBV20-1 | CSATKGAIGQPQHF | TGCAGCGCCACGAAGGGGGCAATTGGGCAGCCCCAGCATTTT
. | TRBJ2-3 | many | TRBV7-2 | CASSLTPSTDTQYF | TGTGCCAGCAGCTTAACTCCTAGCACAGATACGCAGTATTTT
. | TRBJ1-1 | few | TRBV5-8 | CASSFTDPGRYTEAFF | TGTGCCAGCAGCTTTACGGACCCGGGACGCTACACTGAAGCTTTCTTT
. | TRBJ2-7 | . | TRBV2 | CASNPVRDGEQYF | TGTGCCAGCAACCCGGTCAGGGATGGCGAGCAGTACTTC
. | TRBJ1-5 | few | TRBV9 | CASSRGGSNQPQHF | TGTGCCAGCAGCCGGGGGGGGTCCAATCAGCCCCAGCATTTT
. | TRBJ2-1 | few | TRBV24-1 | CATSDRDGSGYYNEQFF | TGTGCCACCAGTGACCGAGACGGGTCAGGGTACTACAATGAGCAGTTCTTC
. | TRBJ2-7 | many | TRBV10-3 | CAISPTAGLGGEQYF | TGTGCCATCAGCCCAACGGCCGGGCTTGGGGGCGAGCAGTACTTC
. | TRBJ1-1 | many | TRBV12-3/TRBV12-4 | CASSPPANTEAFF | TGTGCCAGCAGTCCCCCAGCGAACACTGAAGCTTTCTTT
. | TRBJ1-5 | many | TRBV20-1 | CSARALGSTSNQPQHF | TGCAGTGCTAGAGCTTTGGGCAGTACTTCCAATCAGCCCCAGCATTTT
. | TRBJ2-5 | many | TRBV29-1 | CSAEGLQETQYF | TGCAGCGCCGAGGGATTACAAGAGACCCAGTACTTC
. | TRBJ2-7 | many | TRBV5-1 | CASSLDTYEQYF | TGCGCCAGCAGCTTGGACACCTACGAGCAGTACTTC
. | TRBJ2-7 | few | TRBV7-2 | CASSLLGGAWEQYF | TGTGCCAGCAGCTTACTAGGGGGGGCTTGGGAGCAGTACTTC
. | TRBJ1-3 | . | TRBV3-1 | CASSHEGTSSGNTIYF | TGTGCCAGCAGCCATGAGGGGACGAGCTCTGGAAACACCATATATTTT